Below are 2 T cell receptor beta chains sequenced from a single sample in a study of T-cell reconstitution after alpha-beta-depleted transplantation in children. Unique molecular identifiers were used in preparing the TCRbeta library. TCRdb used MiXCR to reprocess the PCR reads, holding one entry per CDR3 protein. The table has some 600,000 distinct CDR3 sequences, roughly 13% seen once. The sample was PBMCs, mostly from graft donor cells, taken 360 days after TCRalphabeta/CD19-depleted stem cell transplant. Receptor source: a male patient between 10 and 17 years old who had a stem cell transplant for acute myeloid leukemia, so the T cells may come from the graft donor.

This clonotype was detected many times. V gene TRBV3-1 combines with J gene TRBJ2-1; 11 bases agree with TRBD2. Germline CDR1 is LGHDT and CDR2 is YNNKEL (reference sequence). This CDR3 region has 17 residues. V was pared by 5 bases and J by 3 bases, with 9 bases of the junction left unmatched. CDR3 protein: CASSFRTSGSIYNEQFF. The CDR3 DNA follows: TGTGCCAGCAGCTTTCGGACTAGCGGGTCGATCTACAATGAGCAGTTCTTC.

V is TRBV28 and J is TRBJ1-2; no reliable D call. The germline V gene has CDR1 MDHEN and CDR2 SYDVKM. V dropped 3 bases and J dropped 6 bases, with 14 bases sitting between them. The CDR3 consists of 14 residues. The CDR3 spells CASSLIPPRNGYTF. The CDR3 region has the DNA TGTGCCAGCAGTTTGATACCCCCCCGCAATGGCTACACCTTC.